This T cell receptor (beta chain) was found in a study of T-cell reconstitution after alpha-beta-depleted transplantation in children. V was pared by 0 bases and J by 0 bases, with 9 bases between. The CDR3 extends over 15 amino acids. Germline lookup yields CDR1 SGHRS and CDR2 YFSETQ. Unique molecular identifiers were used in preparing the TCRbeta library. Using its own MiXCR run on the PCR reads, TCRdb lists one record per CDR3 protein. The sample has 350,000 to 500,000 distinct CDR3 sequences; about 45% are singletons. This clonotype was counted ten times or more. The chain uses TRBV5-1 and TRBJ1-2; no firm D call. The sequencing used PBMCs, collected before TCRalphabeta/CD19-depleted stem cell transplant. The sequence derives from a girl aged 2 to 9 with aplastic anemia, due to receive a stem cell transplant. The DNA for the CDR3 is TGCGCCAGCAGCTTGGGCCGGGTGGCTAACTATGGCTACACCTTC. It yields the protein CASSLGRVANYGYTF.